This entry lists 9 T cell receptor beta chains sequenced from one sample in a study of T cell clonotyping in hematopoietic cell transplantation (dated by TCRdb to about 2021). Receptor amplification or capture employed the immunoSEQ multiplex PCR assay. Held by TCRdb, this immuneACCESS table contains in-frame sequences only and omits some clones. Under half of the omission traces to an unresolved V gene where checked; the cause of the rest is unknown. Across this sample there are about 69,000 clones, with over 90% seen only once. In total, the top ten clones hold around 1.5% of the sample. Sequenced material: peripheral blood mononuclear cells. The receptors were gathered from a middle-aged man in good health. Some clones in this sample may be carry-over from other donors' samples.

In this sample, this clone turned up once. The chain carries TRBV18 and TRBJ2-6; the D gene could be TRBD1 or TRBD2 (5 bases each). V gave up 3 bases and J gave up 0 bases, with 15 bases separating them. Germline V gene data show CDR1 as KGHSH and CDR2 as LQKENI. CDR3 length: 18 amino acids. The CDR3 region is CASSPYGGPTSGANVLTF. The CDR3, as DNA: TGTGCCAGCTCACCTTATGGGGGTCCCACCTCTGGGGCCAACGTCCTGACTTTC.

The genes are TRBV6-1 and TRBJ1-5; D is undetermined. From germline, CDR1 is MNHNS and CDR2 SASEGT. The CDR3 is 15 amino acids. V lost 0 bases, J lost 4 bases, and 10 bases lay in between. The CDR3 nucleotides read TGTGCCAGCAGTGAAGCCAGGCAGGTAAATCAGCCCCAGCATTTT. Its protein is CASSEARQVNQPQHF.

V gene TRBV19 combines with J gene TRBJ2-1, with 16 bases fitting TRBD2. CDR1 and CDR2 from the germline V gene are LNHDA and SQIVND (reference sequence). V lost 3 bases and J lost 2; bases outside the gene matches: 7. There are 19 residues in the CDR3. CDR3 amino acids: CASSMGLAGGPNPYNEQFF. The CDR3 DNA reads as TGTGCCAGTAGTATGGGACTAGCGGGAGGGCCGAACCCCTACAATGAGCAGTTCTTC.

The chain carries TRBV28 and TRBJ1-4; tentatively, D is TRBD1 (6 bases). V shed 5 bases and J shed 14 bases, with 12 bases lying between them. In germline, CDR1 is MDHEN, CDR2 SYDVKM. The CDR3 consists of 11 residues. This chain's CDR3 is CASSNTGLLFF. The CDR3 DNA reads as TGTGCCAGCAGTAATACAGGGCTTCTGTTTTTT. Full variable domain (rest looked up from reference TRBV28 and TRBJ1-4): DVKVTQSSRYLVKRTGEKVFLECVQDMDHENMFWYRQDPGLGLRLIYFSYDVKMKEKGDIPEGYSVSREKKERFSLILESASTNQTSMYLCASSNTGLLFFGSGTQLSVL.

This sequence joins TRBV2 and TRBJ2-6; 7 nucleotides agree with TRBD1. There are 15 residues in the CDR3. The trim removed 3 bases at V and 2 bases at J, leaving 1 base unmatched. Germline CDR1 reads SNHLY; CDR2 reads FYNNEI. In nucleotides, the CDR3 is TGTGCCAGCAGTGAGGGGACAGCTGGGGCCAACGTCCTGACTTTC. Translation: CASSEGTAGANVLTF.

The chain joins TRBV4-1 to TRBJ1-2; D is unclear. The germline V and J ends were trimmed by 1 base and 2 bases, with 11 bases remaining between them. Germline values: CDR1 MGHRA, CDR2 YSYEKL. The CDR3 length is 15 residues. CDR3 in amino acids: CASSQVSRANYGYTF. The CDR3 DNA is TGCGCCAGCAGCCAAGTGAGCAGAGCCAACTATGGCTACACCTTC.

The V gene is TRBV28, the J gene TRBJ2-1, with 11 bases fitting TRBD2. The V gene end was trimmed by 5 bases and the J gene end by 5 bases; junction bases not matched to a gene: 5. CDR1 and CDR2 (germline): MDHEN, SYDVKM. The CDR3 has 15 amino acids. The CDR3 coding sequence is TGTGCCAGCAGTCCCGGGACTAGCGGCCACAATGAGCAGTTCTTC. It codes for CASSPGTSGHNEQFF.

The rearrangement links TRBV19 to TRBJ1-1; possible D gene TRBD1, 6 bases. Germline CDR1 reads LNHDA; CDR2 reads SQIVND (reference sequence). The CDR3 length is 15 residues. V lost 3 bases to trimming and J lost 1 base, with 12 bases between them. The CDR3 sequence is CASSIGGTKNTEAFF. In DNA form, the CDR3 reads TGTGCCAGTAGTATTGGCGGGACAAAGAACACTGAAGCTTTCTTT. Supplemented by reference TRBV19 and TRBJ1-1, the full variable domain reads DGGITQSPKYLFRKEGQNVTLSCEQNLNHDAMYWYRQDPGQGLRLIYYSQIVNDFQKGDIAEGYSVSREKKESFPLTVTSAQKNPTAFYLCASSIGGTKNTEAFFGQGTRLTVV.

The chain has TRBV7-2 and TRBJ1-4; a possible D gene is TRBD1 (6 bases). There are 15 residues in the CDR3. Trimming stripped 1 base from V and 5 bases from J, with 11 bases between. Germline V lookup: CDR1 SGHTA, CDR2 FQGNSA. DNA for the CDR3: TGTGCCAGCAGCTTAGTGGGGGGGCAGAATGAAAAACTGTTTTTT. Amino acid sequence: CASSLVGGQNEKLFF.